The clone carrying this T cell receptor (beta chain) was counted between two and nine times. The data derive from a study of T-cell reconstitution after alpha-beta-depleted transplantation in children. The length of the CDR3 is 15 residues. Per the germline V gene, CDR1 is SGHRS and CDR2 is YFSETQ. J lost 10 bases, V lost 4 bases, and 8 bases had no gene match. Preparation of the TCRbeta library used unique molecular identifiers. TCRdb independently ran MiXCR on the PCR reads; one entry per CDR3 protein. Among about 540,000 distinct CDR3 sequences listed, about a sixth were seen once. Sequencing was performed on PBMCs from the stem cell graft donor, taken from the stem cell graft. The rearrangement joins TRBV5-1 to TRBJ2-1; the match to TRBD2 covers 13 bases. This receptor was taken from a human donor who donated a stem cell graft to a child with acute lymphoblastic leukemia. The CDR3 DNA is TGCGCCAGCAGCCAACTAGCGGGAGGGAATCGAGAGCAGTTCTTC. Amino acids: CASSQLAGGNREQFF. Based on the CDR3 plus reference TRBV5-1 and TRBJ2-1, the full variable domain is KAGVTQTPRYLIKTRGQQVTLSCSPISGHRSVSWYQQTPGQGLQFLFEYFSETQRNKGNFPGRFSGRQFSNSRSEMNVSTLELGDSALYLCASSQLAGGNREQFFGPGTRLTVL.